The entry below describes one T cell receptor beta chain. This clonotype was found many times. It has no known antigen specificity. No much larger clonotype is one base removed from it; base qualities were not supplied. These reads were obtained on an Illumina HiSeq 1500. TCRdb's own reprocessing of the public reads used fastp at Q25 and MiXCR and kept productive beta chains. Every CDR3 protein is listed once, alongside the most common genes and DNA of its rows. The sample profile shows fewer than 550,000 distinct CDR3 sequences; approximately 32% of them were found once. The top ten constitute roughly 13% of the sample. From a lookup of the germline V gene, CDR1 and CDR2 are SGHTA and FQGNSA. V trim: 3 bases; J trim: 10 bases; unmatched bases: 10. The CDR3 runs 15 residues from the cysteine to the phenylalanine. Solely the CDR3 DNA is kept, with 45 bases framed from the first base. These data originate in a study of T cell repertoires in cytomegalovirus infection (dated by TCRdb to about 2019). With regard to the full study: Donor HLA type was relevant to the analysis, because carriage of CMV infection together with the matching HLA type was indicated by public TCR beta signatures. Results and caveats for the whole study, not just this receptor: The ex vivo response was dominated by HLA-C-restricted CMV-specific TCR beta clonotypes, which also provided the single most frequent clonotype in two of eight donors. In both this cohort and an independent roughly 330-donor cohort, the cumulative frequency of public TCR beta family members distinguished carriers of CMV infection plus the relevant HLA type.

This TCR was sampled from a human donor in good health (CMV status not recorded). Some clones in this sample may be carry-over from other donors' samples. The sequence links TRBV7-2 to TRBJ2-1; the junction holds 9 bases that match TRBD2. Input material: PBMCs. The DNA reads TGTGCCAGCAGCTTTAGCGGGGGACTCTCGGGGGAGCAGTTCTTC. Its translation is CASSFSGGLSGEQFF.